This TCR beta chain was retrieved from a study of radiation and T cells in renal cell carcinoma. Looked up from germline, CDR1 is GTSNPN and CDR2 is SVGIG (reference sequence). The CDR3 is made up of 16 amino acids. Trimming took 2 bases from V and 13 from J, leaving 24 bases between them. Note on this clone: Its antigen is undetermined.

Time point in this sample: blood 4 weeks post-SBRT, at nephrectomy. The treatment is: 15 Gy SBRT to primary tumor, nephrectomy 4 weeks later. Nephrectomy followed 15 Gy stereotactic body radiation by 4 weeks. This renal cell carcinoma was of the clear cell type. Sequencing used immunoSEQ multiplex PCR; TCRdb keeps in-frame clones, though not all of them. The data contain 150,000 or so clones, around 89% of them singletons. Study findings and constraints: No pretreatment tumor biopsies were available for baseline clonotypes. From baseline, blood top tumor clonotypes peaked at 2 weeks post-radiation.

The specimen comprised blood, sampled from a patient whose treatment included radiotherapy and nephrectomy. V gene TRBV30 combines with J gene TRBJ1-6; TRBD1 might be the D (5 bases). The TCR comes from a woman aged 45-65 years with renal cell carcinoma. CDR3 in amino acids: CAWSHPGTTHLGPLHF. CDR3 in DNA: TGTGCCTGGAGTCATCCAGGGACCACACACCTTGGGCCCCTCCACTTT.